This entry features one TCR beta chain sequence. The sample originates from a study of blood T cell repertoires in COVID-19. Study background: The origin of the acute and convalescent COVID-19 samples was the United States, Italy and Spain.

In the original workflow: Counts of nucleated cells, estimated from reference gene primer amplification, were obtained. Clones were read by immunoSEQ multiplex PCR, and TCRdb kept only the in-frame ones, dropping some. The D gene and trimming were derived from the DNA, and the V and J assignments and clone size from that table. This table has around 63,000 clones, 88% appearing once. After removal of 5 bases from V and 2 bases from J, the junction contained 8 bases not matched to a gene. This CDR3 has 16 residues. Germline CDR1 and CDR2: SGHRS and YFSETQ. The TCR originated in a woman older than 75 with active COVID-19. The specimen sequenced was peripheral blood. This chain connects TRBV5-1 to TRBJ1-1; 11 bases agree with TRBD1. The CDR3 spells CASRYPGQGDNTEAFF. DNA for the CDR3: TGCGCCAGCAGGTACCCGGGACAGGGGGACAACACTGAAGCTTTCTTT.